The entry that follows covers one T cell receptor beta chain sequence. The sample belongs to a study of monozygotic twins with inflammatory bowel disease. TCRdb reprocessed the 5' RACE reads and reports one entry per CDR3 protein, with no DNA. The record lists over 150,000 distinct CDR3 sequences, of which the ten most abundant hold roughly 2.4%. The CDR3 is made up of 18 amino acids. Germline CDR1 reads DFQATT; CDR2 reads SNEGSKA (reference sequence). The chain links TRBV20-1 to TRBJ1-1. The source material was blood. This TCR came from a human donor with ulcerative colitis or Crohn's disease, or a healthy co-twin of an affected twin (not recorded which). CDR3 residues: CSARGYETSGGMNTEAFF.